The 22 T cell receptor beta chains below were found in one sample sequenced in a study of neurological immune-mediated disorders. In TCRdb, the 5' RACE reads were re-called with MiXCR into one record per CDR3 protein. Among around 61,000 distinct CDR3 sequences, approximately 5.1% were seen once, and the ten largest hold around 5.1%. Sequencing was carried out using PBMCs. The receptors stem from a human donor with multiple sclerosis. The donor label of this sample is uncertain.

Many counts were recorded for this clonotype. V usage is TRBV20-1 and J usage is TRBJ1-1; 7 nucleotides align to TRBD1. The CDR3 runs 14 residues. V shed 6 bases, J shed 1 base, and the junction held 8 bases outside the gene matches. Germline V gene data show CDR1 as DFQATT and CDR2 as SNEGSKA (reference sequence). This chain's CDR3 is CSALPWDRNTEAFF. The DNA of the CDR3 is TGCAGTGCCCTCCCTTGGGACAGGAACACTGAAGCTTTCTTT.

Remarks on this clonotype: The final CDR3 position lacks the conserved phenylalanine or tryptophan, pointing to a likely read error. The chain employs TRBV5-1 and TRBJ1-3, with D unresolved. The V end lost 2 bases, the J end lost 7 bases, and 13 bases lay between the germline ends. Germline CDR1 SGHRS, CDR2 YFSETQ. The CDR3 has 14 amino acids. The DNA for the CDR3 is TGCGCCAGCAGCTTAAAGTTAGGCGGGAACACCATATATTGT. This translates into CASSLKLGGNTIYC.

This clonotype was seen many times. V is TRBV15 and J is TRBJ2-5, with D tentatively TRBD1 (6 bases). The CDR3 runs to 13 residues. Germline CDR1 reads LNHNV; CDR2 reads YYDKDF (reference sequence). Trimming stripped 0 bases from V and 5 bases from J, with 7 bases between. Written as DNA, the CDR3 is TGTGCCACCAGCAGAGACAGGGGTGAGACCCAGTACTTC. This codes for CATSRDRGETQYF.

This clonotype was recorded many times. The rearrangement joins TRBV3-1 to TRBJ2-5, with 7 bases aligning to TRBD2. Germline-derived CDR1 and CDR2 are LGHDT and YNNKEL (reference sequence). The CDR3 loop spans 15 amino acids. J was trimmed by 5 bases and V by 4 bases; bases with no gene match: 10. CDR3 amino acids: CASSPRELAVETQYF. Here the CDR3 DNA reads TGTGCCAGCAGCCCGAGGGAGCTAGCGGTTGAGACCCAGTACTTC.

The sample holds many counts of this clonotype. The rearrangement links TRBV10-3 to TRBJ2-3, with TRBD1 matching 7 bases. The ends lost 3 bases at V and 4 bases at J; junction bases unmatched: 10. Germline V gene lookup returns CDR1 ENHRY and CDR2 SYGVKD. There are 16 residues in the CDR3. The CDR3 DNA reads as TGTGCCATCAGTGACCCGACAGGGTATTCGGCAGATACGCAGTATTTT. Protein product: CAISDPTGYSADTQYF.

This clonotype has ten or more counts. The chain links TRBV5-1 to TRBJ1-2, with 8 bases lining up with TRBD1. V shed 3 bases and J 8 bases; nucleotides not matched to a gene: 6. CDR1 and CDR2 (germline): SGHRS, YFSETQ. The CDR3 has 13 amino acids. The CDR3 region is CASSWGTGAGYTF. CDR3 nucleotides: TGCGCCAGCAGCTGGGGGACAGGAGCGGGCTACACCTTC.

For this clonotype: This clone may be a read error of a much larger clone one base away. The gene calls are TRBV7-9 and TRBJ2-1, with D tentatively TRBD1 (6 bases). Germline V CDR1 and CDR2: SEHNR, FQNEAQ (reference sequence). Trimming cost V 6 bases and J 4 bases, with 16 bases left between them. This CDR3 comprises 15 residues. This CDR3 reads CASRNDRRAYNEQFF. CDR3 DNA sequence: TGTGCCAGCAGGAACGACAGGAGAGCATACAATGAGCAGTTCTTC.

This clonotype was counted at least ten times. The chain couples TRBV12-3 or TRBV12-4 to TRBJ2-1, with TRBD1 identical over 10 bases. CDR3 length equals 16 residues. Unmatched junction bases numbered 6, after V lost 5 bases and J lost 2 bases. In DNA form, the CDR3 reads TGTGCCAGCAGTGAGCAGGACAGGGGGACCTACAATGAGCAGTTCTTC. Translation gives CASSEQDRGTYNEQFF.

CDR3 sequence (DNA): TGTGCCAGCAGCTTAGCCGAAACAGATACGCAGTATTTT. Residues: CASSLAETDTQYF. V and J are TRBV7-2 and TRBJ2-3; D unclear. Germline values: CDR1 SGHTA, CDR2 FQGNSA. The CDR3 has 13 amino acids. V gave up 0 bases and J gave up 3 bases, with 4 bases separating them.

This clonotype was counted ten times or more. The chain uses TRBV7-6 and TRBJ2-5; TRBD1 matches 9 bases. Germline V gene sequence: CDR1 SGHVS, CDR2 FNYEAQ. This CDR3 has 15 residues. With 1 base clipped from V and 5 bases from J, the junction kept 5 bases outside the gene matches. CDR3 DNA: TGTGCCAGCAGCTTAGGACAGGGGGAAGGCGAGACCCAGTACTTC. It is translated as CASSLGQGEGETQYF.

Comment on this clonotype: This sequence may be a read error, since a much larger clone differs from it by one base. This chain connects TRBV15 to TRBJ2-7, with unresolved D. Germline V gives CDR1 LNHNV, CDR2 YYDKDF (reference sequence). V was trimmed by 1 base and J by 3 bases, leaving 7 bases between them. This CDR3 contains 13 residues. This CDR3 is CATSRVGFYEQYF. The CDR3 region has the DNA TGTGCCACCAGCAGAGTGGGCTTCTACGAGCAGTACTTC.

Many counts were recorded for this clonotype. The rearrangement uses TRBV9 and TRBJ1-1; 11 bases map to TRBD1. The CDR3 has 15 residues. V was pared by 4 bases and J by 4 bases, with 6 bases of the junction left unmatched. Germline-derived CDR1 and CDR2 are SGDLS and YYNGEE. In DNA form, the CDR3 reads TGTGCCAGCAGCATCGGACAGGGGGCTATCACTGAAGCTTTCTTT. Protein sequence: CASSIGQGAITEAFF.

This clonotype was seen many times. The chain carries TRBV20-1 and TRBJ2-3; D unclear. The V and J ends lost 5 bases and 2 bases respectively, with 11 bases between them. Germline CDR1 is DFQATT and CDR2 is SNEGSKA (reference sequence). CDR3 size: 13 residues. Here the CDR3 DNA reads TGCAGTGCTTCCCATTCTTCCACAGATACGCAGTATTTT. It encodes CSASHSSTDTQYF.

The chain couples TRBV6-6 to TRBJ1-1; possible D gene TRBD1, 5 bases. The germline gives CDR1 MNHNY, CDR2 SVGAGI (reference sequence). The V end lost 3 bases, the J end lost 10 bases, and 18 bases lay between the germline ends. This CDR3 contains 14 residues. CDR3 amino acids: CASSYRQRPDRAFF. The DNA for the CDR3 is TGTGCCAGCAGTTATCGACAGCGGCCCGATCGAGCTTTCTTT.

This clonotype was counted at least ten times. DNA of the CDR3: TGTGCCAGCAGCCCGGGGGGCACTGAAGCTTTCTTT. It yields the protein CASSPGGTEAFF. The chain recombines TRBV6-6 with TRBJ1-1, with TRBD1 as a possible D gene (5 bases). Germline CDR1 and CDR2: MNHNY and SVGAGI (reference sequence). V was shortened by 6 bases and J by 4 bases, with 9 bases between the two germline ends. The CDR3 extends over 12 amino acids.

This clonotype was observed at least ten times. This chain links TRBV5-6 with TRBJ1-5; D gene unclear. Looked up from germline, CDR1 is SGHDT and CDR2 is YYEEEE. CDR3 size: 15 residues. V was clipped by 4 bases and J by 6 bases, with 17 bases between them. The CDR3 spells CASSRGPSAAQPQHF. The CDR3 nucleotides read TGTGCCAGCAGCCGCGGGCCTTCGGCAGCTCAGCCCCAGCATTTT.

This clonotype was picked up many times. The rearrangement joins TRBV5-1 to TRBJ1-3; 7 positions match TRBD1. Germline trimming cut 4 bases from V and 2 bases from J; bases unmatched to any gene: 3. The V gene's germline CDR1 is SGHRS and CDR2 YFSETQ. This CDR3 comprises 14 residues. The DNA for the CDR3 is TGCGCCAGCAGCATGGGACAGACTGGAAACACCATATATTTT. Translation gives CASSMGQTGNTIYF. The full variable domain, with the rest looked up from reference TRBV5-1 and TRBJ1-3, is KAGVTQTPRYLIKTRGQQVTLSCSPISGHRSVSWYQQTPGQGLQFLFEYFSETQRNKGNFPGRFSGRQFSNSRSEMNVSTLELGDSALYLCASSMGQTGNTIYFGEGSWLTVV.

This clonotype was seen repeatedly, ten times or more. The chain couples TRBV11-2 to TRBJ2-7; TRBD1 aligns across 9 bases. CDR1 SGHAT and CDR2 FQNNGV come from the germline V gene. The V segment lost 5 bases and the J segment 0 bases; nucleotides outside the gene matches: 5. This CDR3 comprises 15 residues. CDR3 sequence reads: CASSPGTGISYEQYF. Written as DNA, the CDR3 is TGTGCCAGCAGCCCCGGGACAGGGATCTCCTACGAGCAGTACTTC.

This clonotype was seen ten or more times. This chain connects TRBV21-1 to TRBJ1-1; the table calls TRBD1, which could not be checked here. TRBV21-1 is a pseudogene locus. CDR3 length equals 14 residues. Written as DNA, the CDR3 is TGTGCCAGCAGCGCCCAGACAGGGGGCGCAGGAGCTTTCTTT. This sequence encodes CASSAQTGGAGAFF.

The CDR3 DNA reads TGTGCCAGCAGCAAAGCCGTGATCTGGGAGTCGGCGGTTGGCGAAAAACTGTTTTTT. This sequence encodes CASSKAVIWESAVGEKLFF. This chain links TRBV21-1 with TRBJ1-4. TRBV21-1 is an annotated pseudogene. The CDR3 contains 19 residues.

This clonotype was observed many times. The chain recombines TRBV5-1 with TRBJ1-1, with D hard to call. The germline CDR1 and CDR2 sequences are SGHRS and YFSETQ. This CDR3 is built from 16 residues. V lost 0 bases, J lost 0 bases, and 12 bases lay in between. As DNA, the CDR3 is TGCGCCAGCAGCTTGGGTGGAAACTTTATGAACACTGAAGCTTTCTTT. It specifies CASSLGGNFMNTEAFF. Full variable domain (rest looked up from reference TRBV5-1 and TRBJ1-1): KAGVTQTPRYLIKTRGQQVTLSCSPISGHRSVSWYQQTPGQGLQFLFEYFSETQRNKGNFPGRFSGRQFSNSRSEMNVSTLELGDSALYLCASSLGGNFMNTEAFFGQGTRLTVV.

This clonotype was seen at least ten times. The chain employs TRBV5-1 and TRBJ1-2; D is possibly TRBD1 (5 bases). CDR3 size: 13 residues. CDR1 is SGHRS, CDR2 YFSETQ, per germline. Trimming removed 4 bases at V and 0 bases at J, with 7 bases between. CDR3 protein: CASSMTANYGYTF. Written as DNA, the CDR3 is TGCGCCAGCAGCATGACAGCTAACTATGGCTACACCTTC.